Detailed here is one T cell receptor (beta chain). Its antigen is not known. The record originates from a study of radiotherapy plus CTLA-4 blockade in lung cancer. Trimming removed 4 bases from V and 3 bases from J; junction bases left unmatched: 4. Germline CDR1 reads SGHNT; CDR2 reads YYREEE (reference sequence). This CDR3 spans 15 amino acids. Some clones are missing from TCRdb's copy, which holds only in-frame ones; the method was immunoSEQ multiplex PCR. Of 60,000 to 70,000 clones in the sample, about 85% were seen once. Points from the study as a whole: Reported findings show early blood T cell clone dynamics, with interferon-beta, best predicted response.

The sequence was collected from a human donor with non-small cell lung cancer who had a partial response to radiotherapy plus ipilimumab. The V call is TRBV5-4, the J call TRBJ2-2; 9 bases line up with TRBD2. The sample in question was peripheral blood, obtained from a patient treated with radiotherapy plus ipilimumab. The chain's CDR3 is CASSAGLAYTGELFF. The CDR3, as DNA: TGTGCCAGCAGCGCGGGACTAGCTTACACCGGGGAGCTGTTTTTT.